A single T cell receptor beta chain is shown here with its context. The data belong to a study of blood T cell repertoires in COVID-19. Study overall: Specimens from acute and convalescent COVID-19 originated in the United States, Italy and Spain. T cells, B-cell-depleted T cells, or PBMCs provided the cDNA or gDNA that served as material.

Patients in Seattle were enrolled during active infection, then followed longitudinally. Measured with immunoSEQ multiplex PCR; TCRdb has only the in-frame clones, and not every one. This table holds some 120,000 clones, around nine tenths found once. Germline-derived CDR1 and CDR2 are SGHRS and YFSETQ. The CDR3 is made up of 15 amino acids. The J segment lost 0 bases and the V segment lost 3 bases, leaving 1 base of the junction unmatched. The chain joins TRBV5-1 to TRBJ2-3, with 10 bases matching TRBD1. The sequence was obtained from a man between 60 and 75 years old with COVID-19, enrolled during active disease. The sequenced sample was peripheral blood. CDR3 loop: CASSWDRGSTDTQYF. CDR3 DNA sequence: TGCGCCAGCAGCTGGGACAGGGGTAGCACAGATACGCAGTATTTT. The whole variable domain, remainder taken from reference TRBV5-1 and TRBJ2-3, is KAGVTQTPRYLIKTRGQQVTLSCSPISGHRSVSWYQQTPGQGLQFLFEYFSETQRNKGNFPGRFSGRQFSNSRSEMNVSTLELGDSALYLCASSWDRGSTDTQYFGPGTRLTVL.